The TCR beta chain described here comes from a study of cytomegalovirus exposure and HLA in healthy donors. General study findings and limits: Later genetic work tied a missense DCLRE1C variant to beta-chain V and J trimming.

With respect to this clone: No antigen is known for it.

The CDR3 is 13 residues long. Germline V lookup: CDR1 MDHEN, CDR2 SYDVKM. The V end was cut by 8 bases, the J end by 12 bases, with 17 bases between. PCR employed 60 Vbeta and 13 Jbeta primers. Data came from immunoSEQ multiplex PCR; TCRdb stores just in-frame clones and leaves some out. The sample consists of approximately 110,000 clones, 79% of them appearing once. The receptor comes from a middle-aged woman in good health and CMV-seronegative. V is TRBV28 and J is TRBJ1-6, with D uncertain. Sequenced material: PBMCs. The CDR3 sequence is CASGEGILRPLHF. The CDR3 bases are TGTGCCAGCGGGGAGGGAATTTTACGACCCCTCCACTTT. The full variable domain, in which reference TRBV28 and TRBJ1-6 provide the parts outside the CDR3, is DVKVTQSSRYLVKRTGEKVFLECVQDMDHENMFWYRQDPGLGLRLIYFSYDVKMKEKGDIPEGYSVSREKKERFSLILESASTNQTSMYLCASGEGILRPLHFGNGTRLTVT.